The clone carrying this T cell receptor (beta chain) appeared a few times. This entry comes from a study of blood T cell repertoires in COVID-19. As for the study in general: COVID-19 samples collected from the United States, Italy and Spain covered acute and convalescent phases.

How the authors handled the data: Quantification of nucleated cells was approximated via reference gene primer amplification. Measured with immunoSEQ multiplex PCR; TCRdb has only the in-frame clones, and not every one. V, J and clone size derive from that table, while D and trimming were established from the DNA sequence. The sample carries around 30,000 clones, 60% to 80% recorded once. Material: peripheral blood. The origin of this receptor is a man older than 75 with active or convalescent COVID-19.

CDR3 in amino acids: CATSRDTLAGGSKNIQYF. CDR3 sequence (DNA): TGTGCCACCAGCAGAGATACACTAGCGGGAGGGTCCAAAAACATTCAGTACTTC. The rearrangement uses TRBV15 and TRBJ2-4; 13 bases agree with TRBD2. The CDR3 contains 18 residues. The V gene's germline CDR1 is LNHNV and CDR2 YYDKDF (reference sequence). Trimming removed 0 bases from V and 2 bases from J; junction bases left unmatched: 4.